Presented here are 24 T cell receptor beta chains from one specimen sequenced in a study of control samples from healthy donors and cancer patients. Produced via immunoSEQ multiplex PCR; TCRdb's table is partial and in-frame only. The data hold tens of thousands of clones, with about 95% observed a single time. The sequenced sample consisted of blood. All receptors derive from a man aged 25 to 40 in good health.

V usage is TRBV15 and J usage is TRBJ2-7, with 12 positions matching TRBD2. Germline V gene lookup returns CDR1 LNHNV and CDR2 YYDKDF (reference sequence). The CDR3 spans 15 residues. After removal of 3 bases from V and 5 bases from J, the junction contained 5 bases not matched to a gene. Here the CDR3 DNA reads TGTGCCACCAGCAGGAGACTAGCGGGAGTCGACGAGCAGTACTTC. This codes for CATSRRLAGVDEQYF.

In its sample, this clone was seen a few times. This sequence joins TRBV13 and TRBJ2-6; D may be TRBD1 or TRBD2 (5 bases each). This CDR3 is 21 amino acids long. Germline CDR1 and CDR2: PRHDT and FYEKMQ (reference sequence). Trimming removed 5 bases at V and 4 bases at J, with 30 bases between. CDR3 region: CASSPSFPGPDTYLGANVLTF. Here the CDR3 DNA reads TGTGCCAGCAGCCCATCCTTCCCGGGACCAGATACATACCTGGGGGCCAACGTCCTGACTTTC.

This chain's CDR3 is CASSLGAGAKGATNEKLFF. The CDR3 coding sequence is TGCGCCAGCAGCTTGGGGGCAGGGGCCAAGGGGGCAACTAATGAAAAACTGTTTTTT. This sequence joins TRBV5-1 and TRBJ1-4; D is perhaps TRBD1 (6 bases). The V end was cut by 0 bases, the J end by 0 bases, with 18 bases between. The CDR3 is 19 amino acids. Germline CDR1 reads SGHRS; CDR2 reads YFSETQ.

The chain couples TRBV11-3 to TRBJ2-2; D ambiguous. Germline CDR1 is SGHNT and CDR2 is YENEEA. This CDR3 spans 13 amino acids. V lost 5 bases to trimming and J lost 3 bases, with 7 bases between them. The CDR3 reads CASSREYTGELFF. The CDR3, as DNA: TGTGCCAGCAGCCGAGAATACACCGGGGAGCTGTTTTTT.

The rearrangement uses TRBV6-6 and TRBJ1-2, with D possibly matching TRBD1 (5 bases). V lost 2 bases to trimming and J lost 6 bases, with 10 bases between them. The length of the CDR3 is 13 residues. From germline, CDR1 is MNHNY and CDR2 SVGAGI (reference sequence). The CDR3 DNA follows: TGTGCCAGCAGTTACCCCCCCAGGGATGGCTACACCTTC. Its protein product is CASSYPPRDGYTF.

The CDR3 nucleotides read TGTGCCAGCAGTTACTGGGGGGGCTCCTACGAGCAGTACTTC. It specifies CASSYWGGSYEQYF. The chain links TRBV6-2 or TRBV6-3 to TRBJ2-7, with TRBD2 matching 7 bases. CDR1 is MNHEY, CDR2 SVGEGT, per germline. The CDR3 extends over 14 amino acids. V shed 1 base and J 0 bases; nucleotides not matched to a gene: 0.

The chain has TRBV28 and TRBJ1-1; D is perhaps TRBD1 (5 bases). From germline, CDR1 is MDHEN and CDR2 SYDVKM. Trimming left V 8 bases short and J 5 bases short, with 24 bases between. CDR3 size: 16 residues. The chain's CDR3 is CASAFVPSGRGTEAFF. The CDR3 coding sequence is TGTGCCAGCGCCTTTGTGCCCTCGGGTAGGGGAACTGAAGCTTTCTTT.

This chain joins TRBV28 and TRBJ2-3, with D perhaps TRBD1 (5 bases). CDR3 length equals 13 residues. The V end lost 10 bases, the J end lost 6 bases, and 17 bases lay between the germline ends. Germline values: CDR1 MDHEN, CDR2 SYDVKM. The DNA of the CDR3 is TGTGCCACAACTACACAGGCCGAGGATACGCAGTATTTT. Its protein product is CATTTQAEDTQYF.

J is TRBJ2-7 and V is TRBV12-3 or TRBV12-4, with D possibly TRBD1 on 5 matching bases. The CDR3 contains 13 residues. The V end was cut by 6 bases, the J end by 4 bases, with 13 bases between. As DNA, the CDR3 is TGTGCCAGCAGGCAGGGCCCCGCGTACGAGCAGTACTTC. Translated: CASRQGPAYEQYF.

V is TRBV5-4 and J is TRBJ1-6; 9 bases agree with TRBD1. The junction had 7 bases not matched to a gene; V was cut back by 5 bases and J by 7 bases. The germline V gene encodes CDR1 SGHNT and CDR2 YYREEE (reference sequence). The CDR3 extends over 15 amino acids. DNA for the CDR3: TGTGCCAGCAGGGTACTTGGACAGGGGAATTCACCCCTCCACTTT. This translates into CASRVLGQGNSPLHF. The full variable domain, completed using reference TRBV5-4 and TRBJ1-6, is ETGVTQSPTHLIKTRGQQVTLRCSSQSGHNTVSWYQQALGQGPQFIFQYYREEENGRGNFPPRFSGLQFPNYSSELNVNALELDDSALYLCASRVLGQGNSPLHFGNGTRLTVT.

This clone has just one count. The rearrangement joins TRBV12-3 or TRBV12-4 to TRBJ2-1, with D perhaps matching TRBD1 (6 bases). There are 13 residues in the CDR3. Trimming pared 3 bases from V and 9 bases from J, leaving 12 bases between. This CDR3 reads CASSLGQVIEQFF. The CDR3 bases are TGTGCCAGCAGTTTGGGACAAGTCATTGAGCAGTTCTTC.

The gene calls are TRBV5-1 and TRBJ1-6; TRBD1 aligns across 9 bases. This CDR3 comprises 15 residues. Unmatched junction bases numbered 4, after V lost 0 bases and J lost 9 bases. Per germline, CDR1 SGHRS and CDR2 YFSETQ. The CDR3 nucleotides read TGCGCCAGCAGCTTGGAGGGACAGGGCGGTTCACCCCTCCACTTT. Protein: CASSLEGQGGSPLHF.

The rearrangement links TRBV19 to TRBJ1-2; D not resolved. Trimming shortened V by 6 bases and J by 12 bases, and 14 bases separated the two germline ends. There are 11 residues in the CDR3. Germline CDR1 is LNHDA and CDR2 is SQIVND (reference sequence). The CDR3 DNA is TGTGCCAGTAGGACTCCACTAGGCCACACCTTC. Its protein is CASRTPLGHTF.

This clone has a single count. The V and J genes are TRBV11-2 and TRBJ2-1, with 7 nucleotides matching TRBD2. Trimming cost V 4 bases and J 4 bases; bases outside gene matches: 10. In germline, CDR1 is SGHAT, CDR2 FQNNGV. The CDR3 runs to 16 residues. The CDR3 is CASSYSTAGLYNEQFF. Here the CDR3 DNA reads TGTGCCAGCAGCTACTCTACAGCGGGACTTTACAATGAGCAGTTCTTC.

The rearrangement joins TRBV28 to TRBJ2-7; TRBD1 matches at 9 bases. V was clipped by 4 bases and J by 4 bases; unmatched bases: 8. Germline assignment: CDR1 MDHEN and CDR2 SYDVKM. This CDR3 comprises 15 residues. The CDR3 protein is CASSSPGQGPYEQYF. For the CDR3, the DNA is TGTGCCAGCAGTTCTCCGGGACAGGGACCTTACGAGCAGTACTTC.

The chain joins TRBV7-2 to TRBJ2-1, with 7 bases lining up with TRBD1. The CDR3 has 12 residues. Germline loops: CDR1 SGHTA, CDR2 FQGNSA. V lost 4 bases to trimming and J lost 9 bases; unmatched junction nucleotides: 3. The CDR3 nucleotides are TGTGCCAGCAGCTCCTACAGGGGTGAGCAGTTCTTC. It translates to CASSSYRGEQFF.

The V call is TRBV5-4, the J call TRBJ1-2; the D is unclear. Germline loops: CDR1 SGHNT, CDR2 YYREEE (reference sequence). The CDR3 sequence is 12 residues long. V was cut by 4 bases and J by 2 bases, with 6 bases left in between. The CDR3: CASSQDNYGYTF. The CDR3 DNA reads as TGTGCCAGCAGCCAAGACAACTATGGCTACACCTTC.

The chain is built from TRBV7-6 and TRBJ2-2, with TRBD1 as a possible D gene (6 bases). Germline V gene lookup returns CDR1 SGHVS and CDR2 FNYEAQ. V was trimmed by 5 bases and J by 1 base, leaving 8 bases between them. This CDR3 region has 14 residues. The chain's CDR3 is CASSLRGNTGELFF. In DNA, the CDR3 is TGTGCCAGCAGCCTCAGGGGGAACACCGGGGAGCTGTTTTTT.

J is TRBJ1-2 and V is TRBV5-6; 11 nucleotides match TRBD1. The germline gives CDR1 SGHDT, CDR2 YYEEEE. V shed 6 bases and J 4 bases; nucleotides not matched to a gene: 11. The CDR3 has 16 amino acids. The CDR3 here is CASTPGQGAPVYGYTF. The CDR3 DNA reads TGTGCCAGCACGCCCGGACAGGGGGCCCCCGTCTATGGCTACACCTTC. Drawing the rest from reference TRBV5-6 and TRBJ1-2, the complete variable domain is DAGVTQSPTHLIKTRGQQVTLRCSPKSGHDTVSWYQQALGQGPQFIFQYYEEEERQRGNFPDRFSGHQFPNYSSELNVNALLLGDSALYLCASTPGQGAPVYGYTFGSGTRLTVV.

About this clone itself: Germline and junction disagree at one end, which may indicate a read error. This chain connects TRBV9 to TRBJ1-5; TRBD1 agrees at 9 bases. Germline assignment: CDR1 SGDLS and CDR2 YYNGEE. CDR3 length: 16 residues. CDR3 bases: TGTGCCGGCAGCGCCGGGACAGGGAATAACAATCAGCCCCAGCATTTT. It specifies CAGSAGTGNNNQPQHF.

The CDR3 loop is CASRDSSGNTIYF. The CDR3 DNA sequence: TGCGCCAGCAGAGACAGCTCTGGAAACACCATATATTTT. This rearrangement joins TRBV5-1 to TRBJ1-3, with D perhaps TRBD1 (5 bases). Trimming removed 5 bases from V and 0 bases from J, with 6 bases in between. CDR3 length: 13 residues. From germline, CDR1 is SGHRS and CDR2 YFSETQ.

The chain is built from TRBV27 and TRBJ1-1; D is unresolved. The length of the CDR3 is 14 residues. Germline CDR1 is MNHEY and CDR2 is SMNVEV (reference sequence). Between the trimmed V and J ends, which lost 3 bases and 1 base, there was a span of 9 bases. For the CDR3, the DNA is TGTGCCAGCAGTTTGCGGCCCAGGAACACTGAAGCTTTCTTT. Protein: CASSLRPRNTEAFF.

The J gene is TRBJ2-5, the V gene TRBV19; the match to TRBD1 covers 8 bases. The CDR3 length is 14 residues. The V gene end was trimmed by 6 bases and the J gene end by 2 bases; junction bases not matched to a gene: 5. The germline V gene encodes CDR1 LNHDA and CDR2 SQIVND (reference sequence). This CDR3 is CASSRQGLQETQYF. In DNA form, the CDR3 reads TGTGCCAGTAGCCGACAGGGGTTACAAGAGACCCAGTACTTC.

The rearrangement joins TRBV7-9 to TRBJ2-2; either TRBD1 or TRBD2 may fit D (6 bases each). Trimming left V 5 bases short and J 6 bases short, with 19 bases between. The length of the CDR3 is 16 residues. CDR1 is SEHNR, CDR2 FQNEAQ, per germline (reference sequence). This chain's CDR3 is CASSPPEGEDAGELFF. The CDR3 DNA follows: TGTGCCAGCAGCCCCCCGGAGGGGGAGGACGCCGGGGAGCTGTTTTTT.